A selection of T cell receptor beta chains follows, all from one sample in a study of a mutant IDH1 vaccine in newly diagnosed glioma. Using immunoSEQ multiplex PCR, the repertoire was profiled, and TCRdb retains in-frame clones only, with some absent. The table has more than 30,000 clones, roughly 90% seen once. For these TCRs, the target antigens are not known. Sequences were derived from PBMCs, sampled from a glioma patient whose treatment included an IDH1 peptide vaccine. These receptors came from a man aged 18 to 29 with glioma. CDR3s leave out the opening cysteine and the closing phenylalanine or tryptophan.

v_gene,j_gene,CDR3aa
TRBV4-3,TRBJ2-1,ASSQGLRNEQF
TRBV4-2,TRBJ1-3,ASSHARPGNTIY
TRBV14,TRBJ2-7,ASSQDPRDRGSYEQY
TRBV18,TRBJ1-2,ASSPPGQGNYGYT
TRBV4-3,TRBJ2-7,ASSQGGTSGYEQY
TRBV4-3,TRBJ2-3,ASSLADTQY
TRBV30,TRBJ1-3,AWSVRGTGVSGNTIY
TRBV5-1,TRBJ2-5,ASRVVAGNQETQY
TRBV5-4,TRBJ2-1,ASSLDWSSYNEQF
TRBV4-3,TRBJ2-1,ASSRERSSYNEQF
TRBV5-1,TRBJ2-2,ASRKGTSGPRNTGELF
TRBV5-4,TRBJ1-1,ASSLDGGNTEAF
TRBV4-3,TRBJ2-5,ASSQGTSAQETQY
TRBV28,TRBJ1-2,ASSDGQGNGYT